This T cell receptor (beta chain) was identified during a study of cytomegalovirus exposure and HLA in healthy donors. This clone was recorded a few times. A multiplex PCR was run with 60 Vbeta primers and 13 Jbeta primers. The assay was immunoSEQ multiplex PCR, and TCRdb's table has in-frame clones only and misses some. The sample gives under 95,000 clones, approximately 7.6% of which show up once; over 2% is in the top ten. The TCR originated in a man between 45 and 60 years old in good health and CMV-seronegative. Input material: PBMCs.

The CDR3 protein is CASRVSGRFGNEQFF. The CDR3 coding sequence is TGTGCCAGCAGGGTTAGCGGGAGATTCGGGAATGAGCAGTTCTTC. This chain joins TRBV6-1 and TRBJ2-1; the match to TRBD2 covers 9 bases. J was trimmed by 7 bases and V by 6 bases; bases with no gene match: 10. CDR3 length equals 15 residues. Germline lookup yields CDR1 MNHNS and CDR2 SASEGT.